Listed below are T cell receptor beta chains from one sample, sequenced in a study of radiotherapy plus CTLA-4 blockade in lung cancer. Generated by immunoSEQ multiplex PCR, the TCRdb table keeps only in-frame clones and is missing some. The sample shows 70,000 to 95,000 clones, over 75% of them seen only once. The specimen comprised peripheral blood, sampled from a patient treated with radiotherapy plus ipilimumab. These receptors all stem from a human donor with non-small cell lung cancer that progressed on radiotherapy plus ipilimumab. Each CDR3 is given with its conserved first and last residue. D genes are given only for firm matches.

J gene,D gene,V gene,CDR3 protein
TRBJ2-3,.,TRBV21-1,CASSRSRTDTQYF
TRBJ2-3,TRBD1,TRBV9,CASSFSGTGPTDTQYF
TRBJ1-3,.,TRBV28,CASGRAGNTIYF
TRBJ2-3,.,TRBV5-1,CASSLEMAGDTQYF
TRBJ2-7,.,TRBV7-3,CASSLFRAPSYEQYF
TRBJ1-2,.,TRBV4-1,CASSAGRTNYGYTF
TRBJ2-7,.,TRBV11-3,CASSSLSGAVATYEQYF
TRBJ1-2,.,TRBV28,CASSSPQGGYTF
TRBJ1-1,.,TRBV10-3,CAISEDIFTEAFF
TRBJ2-7,TRBD1,TRBV19,CASSRQVPRGTGLLEQYF
TRBJ1-2,.,TRBV5-5,CASSLEVLLYGYTF
TRBJ1-4,.,TRBV4-1,CASSLSRDRRAKLFF
TRBJ2-2,TRBD1,TRBV18,CASSPWGQGLTGELFF
TRBJ1-5,.,TRBV19,CASSMAGLRTSNQPQHF
TRBJ2-1,.,TRBV2,CASSPRTGSYNEQFF
TRBJ2-1,TRBD2,TRBV9,CASSLHLEGASGTGEQFF
TRBJ1-1,.,TRBV12-5,CASGLSGQGIIF
TRBJ2-6,.,TRBV5-1,CASSLQGTGANVLTF
TRBJ1-2,TRBD1,TRBV13,CASRRDSGYTF
TRBJ2-2,TRBD2,TRBV5-1,CASSLAPAGAGELFF
TRBJ1-1,TRBD1,TRBV6-5,CASSRNGQGGTEAFF
TRBJ2-1,TRBD2,TRBV6-1,CASSVAGRAIGNEQFF
TRBJ2-1,.,TRBV6-6,CASSYERGSYNEQFF
TRBJ1-3,.,TRBV5-1,CASSLAGVPGNTIYF
TRBJ2-1,.,TRBV4-3,CASSQGQNSYNEQFF
TRBJ2-6,.,TRBV5-1,CASSFNSGANVLTF
TRBJ2-7,.,TRBV4-1,CASSATGLGHYEQYF
TRBJ1-3,.,TRBV19,CASSLRGNTIYF